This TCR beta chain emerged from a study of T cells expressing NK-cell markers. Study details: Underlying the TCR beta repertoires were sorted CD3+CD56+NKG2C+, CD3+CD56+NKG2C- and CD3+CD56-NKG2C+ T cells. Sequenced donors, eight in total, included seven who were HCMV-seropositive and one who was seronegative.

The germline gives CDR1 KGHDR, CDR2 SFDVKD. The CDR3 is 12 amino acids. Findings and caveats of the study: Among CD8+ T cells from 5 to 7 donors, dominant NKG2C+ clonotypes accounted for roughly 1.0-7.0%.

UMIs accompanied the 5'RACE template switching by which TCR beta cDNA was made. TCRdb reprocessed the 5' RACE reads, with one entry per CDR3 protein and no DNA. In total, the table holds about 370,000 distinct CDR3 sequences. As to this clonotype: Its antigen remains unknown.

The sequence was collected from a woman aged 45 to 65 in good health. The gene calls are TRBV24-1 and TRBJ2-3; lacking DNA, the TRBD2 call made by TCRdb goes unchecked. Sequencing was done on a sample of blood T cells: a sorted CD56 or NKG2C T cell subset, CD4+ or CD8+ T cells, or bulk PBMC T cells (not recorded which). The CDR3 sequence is CATSGSGSSKYF.